The 16 T cell receptor beta chains listed next were all sequenced from one sample in a study of blood T cell repertoires in COVID-19. The protocol was immunoSEQ multiplex PCR, while the TCRdb copy is restricted to in-frame clones and leaves out a portion. The data show some 320,000 clones, with about 91% seen just once and 6.9% held by the top ten. Sequencing was performed on peripheral blood. The origin of the receptors is a woman aged 25 to 39 who had recovered from COVID-19.

V gene TRBV4-1 combines with J gene TRBJ2-5; 12 nucleotides line up with TRBD2. Trimming removed 1 base from V and 4 bases from J; junction bases left unmatched: 10. Germline loops: CDR1 MGHRA, CDR2 YSYEKL. The CDR3 contains 18 residues. The CDR3 is CASSQGLAGGRVGETQYF. DNA for the CDR3: TGCGCCAGCAGCCAAGGGCTAGCGGGGGGGCGGGTCGGAGAGACCCAGTACTTC.

This chain connects TRBV18 to TRBJ2-7, with D hard to call. Germline V CDR1 and CDR2: KGHSH, LQKENI. Trimming shortened V by 3 bases and J by 3 bases, and 9 bases separated the two germline ends. The CDR3 is made up of 13 amino acids. The CDR3, as DNA: TGTGCCAGCTCACCCGACACAAACTACGAGCAGTACTTC. This gives the protein CASSPDTNYEQYF. The variable domain in full, with the rest retrieved from reference TRBV18 and TRBJ2-7, is NAGVMQNPRHLVRRRGQEARLRCSPMKGHSHVYWYRQLPEEGLKFMVYLQKENIIDESGMPKERFSAEFPKEGPSILRIQQVVRGDSAAYFCASSPDTNYEQYFGPGTRLTVT.

The CDR3 DNA follows: TGTGCCTGGAGTGTACGGGGGATCTCCGGGGCCAACGTCCTGACTTTC. It codes for CAWSVRGISGANVLTF. The genes are TRBV30 and TRBJ2-6, with D tentatively TRBD2 (6 bases). V gave up 0 bases and J gave up 4 bases, with 13 bases separating them. The CDR3 spans 16 residues. The germline V gene has CDR1 GTSNPN and CDR2 SVGIG (reference sequence).

This rearrangement joins TRBV7-3 to TRBJ2-1, with TRBD2 matching over 8 bases. Germline V gives CDR1 SGHTA, CDR2 FQGTGA. The CDR3 extends over 14 amino acids. Trimming cost V 2 bases and J 4 bases; bases outside gene matches: 1. In nucleotides, the CDR3 is TGTGCCAGCAGCTTAGCGGGGGGATACAATGAGCAGTTCTTC. Amino acids: CASSLAGGYNEQFF.

The V and J genes are TRBV5-1 and TRBJ1-3; D remains unclear. Germline V lookup: CDR1 SGHRS, CDR2 YFSETQ. Trimming removed 4 bases from V and 4 bases from J, with 12 bases in between. This CDR3 comprises 14 residues. The CDR3 nucleotides are TGCGCCAGCAGCATTGGAGGGTTCGGAAACACCATATATTTT. As protein: CASSIGGFGNTIYF.

The rearrangement uses TRBV5-1 and TRBJ1-1; 9 nucleotides agree with TRBD1. V lost 4 bases and J lost 5; bases outside the gene matches: 9. This CDR3 has 15 residues. Germline assignment: CDR1 SGHRS and CDR2 YFSETQ. CDR3 region: CASSGTQGAWTEAFF. The CDR3 DNA reads TGCGCCAGCAGCGGAACACAGGGGGCATGGACTGAAGCTTTCTTT.

In its sample, this clone was seen many times. This chain links TRBV6-2 or TRBV6-3 with TRBJ2-3; 7 bases are a match to TRBD2. V lost 0 bases and J lost 4; bases outside the gene matches: 7. The CDR3 is 16 residues long. CDR1 and CDR2 (germline): MNHEY, SVGEGT. CDR3 DNA: TGTGCCAGCAGTTACTCTCCGGGGGGAGGCGCAGATACGCAGTATTTT. Encoded protein: CASSYSPGGGADTQYF.

The rearrangement joins TRBV30 to TRBJ1-6; TRBD1 matches 11 bases. V shed 3 bases, J shed 17 bases, and the junction held 12 bases outside the gene matches. The V gene's germline CDR1 is GTSNPN and CDR2 SVGIG (reference sequence). The CDR3 loop spans 14 amino acids. The CDR3: CAWRWTGGLRAIHF. The DNA for the CDR3 is TGTGCCTGGAGATGGACAGGGGGCTTGAGGGCGATCCACTTT. Full variable domain (remainder filled in from reference TRBV30 and TRBJ1-6): SQTIHQWPATLVQPVGSPLSLECTVEGTSNPNLYWYRQAAGRGLQLLFYSVGIGQISSEVPQNLSASRPQDRQFILSSKKLLLSDSGFYLCAWRWTGGLRAIHFGNGTRLTVT.

About this clone: The junction departs from the called germline gene at one end, perhaps through a read error. The rearrangement joins TRBV6-1 to TRBJ2-7; TRBD2 matches 8 bases. Germline V lookup: CDR1 MNHNS, CDR2 SASEGT. CDR3 size: 15 residues. Here the CDR3 DNA reads TGTGCCAGCAGTAAAGCGACGGGGGGGCCGGACGAGCAGTACTTC. Translating it yields CASSKATGGPDEQYF.

The chain uses TRBV19 and TRBJ2-3; 9 nucleotides agree with TRBD2. Germline-derived CDR1 and CDR2 are LNHDA and SQIVND (reference sequence). The V gene end was trimmed by 2 bases and the J gene end by 1 base; junction bases not matched to a gene: 1. The CDR3 length is 15 residues. This CDR3 is CASSIKRGGTDTQYF. The DNA for the CDR3 is TGTGCCAGTAGTATAAAGCGGGGGGGCACAGATACGCAGTATTTT.

The chain links TRBV28 to TRBJ1-4; the D is unclear. V lost 3 bases, J lost 7 bases, and 15 bases lay in between. The CDR3 runs 15 residues. CDR1 and CDR2 from the germline V gene are MDHEN and SYDVKM. Here the CDR3 reads CASSFARDFVEKLFF. The CDR3 DNA sequence: TGTGCCAGCAGTTTTGCCAGAGACTTCGTTGAAAAACTGTTTTTT.

V gene TRBV11-2 combines with J gene TRBJ1-6; D call uncertain. Deletions cut 0 bases from V and 0 bases from J, with 12 bases between. Germline-derived CDR1 and CDR2 are SGHAT and FQNNGV. The CDR3 loop spans 18 amino acids. The CDR3 coding sequence is TGTGCCAGCAGCTTAGATAGCGTGACGCCCTCCTATAATTCACCCCTCCACTTT. Amino acid sequence: CASSLDSVTPSYNSPLHF. Full variable domain (outside the CDR3, taken from reference TRBV11-2 and TRBJ1-6): EAGVAQSPRYKIIEKRQSVAFWCNPISGHATLYWYQQILGQGPKLLIQFQNNGVVDDSQLPKDRFSAERLKGVDSTLKIQPAKLEDSAVYLCASSLDSVTPSYNSPLHFGNGTRLTVT.

J is TRBJ2-7 and V is TRBV28, with a weak D call TRBD1 (5 bases). The CDR3 contains 12 residues. The germline V gene has CDR1 MDHEN and CDR2 SYDVKM. V lost 8 bases, J lost 0 bases, and 8 bases lay in between. CDR3 DNA sequence: TGTGCCAGCGGGGCACTCTCCTACGAGCAGTACTTC. Amino acid sequence: CASGALSYEQYF.

This rearrangement joins TRBV3-1 (or the pseudogene TRBV3-2) to TRBJ2-1; D gene uncertain. Germline V gives CDR1 LGHDT, CDR2 YNNKEL (reference sequence). This CDR3 is built from 14 residues. Trimming shortened V by 4 bases and J by 6 bases, and 13 bases separated the two germline ends. The CDR3 sequence is CASSPMLAPNEQFF. The CDR3 DNA sequence: TGTGCCAGCAGCCCCATGTTGGCCCCCAATGAGCAGTTCTTC.

The CDR3 region has the DNA TGTGCCAGCAGCTTAGTTCTAGCGGGGGCCTACACCGGGGAGCTGTTTTTT. Translating gives CASSLVLAGAYTGELFF. The chain combines TRBV7-9 with TRBJ2-2; 10 nucleotides align to TRBD2. Germline lookup yields CDR1 SEHNR and CDR2 FQNEAQ (reference sequence). The CDR3 has 17 amino acids. V lost 1 base and J lost 3; bases outside the gene matches: 5.

V usage is TRBV27 and J usage is TRBJ2-3, with unresolved D. Trimming took 1 base from V and 1 from J, leaving 15 bases between them. This CDR3 has 17 amino acids. Germline V lookup: CDR1 MNHEY, CDR2 SMNVEV (reference sequence). The CDR3 is CASSLLLPRRGTDTQYF. CDR3 DNA sequence: TGTGCCAGCAGTTTATTACTCCCGCGTCGAGGCACAGATACGCAGTATTTT.